This TCR beta chain comes out of a study of blood T cells in healthy people across ages (dated by TCRdb to between 2014 and 2017). Regarding the complete study: In model experiments, roughly one uniquely barcoded TCR beta cDNA molecule per two T cells was captured by template switching. Using deep sequencing normalized with unique cDNA molecular identifiers, the study measured how TCR beta repertoire diversity changes with age. Four age groups were formed from the donors: young (average around 15 years), middle-aged (around 40), aged (roughly 58) and long-lived (about 80). To avoid experimental bias, donors of different ages were distributed randomly across sequencing lanes. The study analyzed two additional independent replicas of 1 million unique cDNA reads from the same blood draw for two donors, one aged 18 to 30 and one aged 80 or older.

Systemically healthy Caucasian individuals from Russia, roughly 40 in total and aged 6 to 90 years, were included as donors. Ten milliliters of peripheral blood were drawn from each donor into EDTA-treated Vacutainer tubes. Ficoll-Paque density-gradient centrifugation was used to isolate PBMCs, with at least 6.5 million per sample. Total RNA was extracted from PBMCs with Trizol reagent, with at least 6 micrograms obtained per sample. For every donor, flow cytometry on a PBMC aliquot measured the percentage of naive CD45RAhigh/CD27high T cells. This clonotype came up many times. Its antigen specificity is not known. Base qualities are not provided; no much larger clone lies one nucleotide away. To prepare the library, 5' RACE was applied. TCRdb names Illumina HiSeq 2500 as the instrument used. A second 7 to 11 cycle PCR used a sample-barcoded 5' primer and a J-beta primer mix. Each TCR beta cDNA molecule received a unique molecular identifier from a template-switch 5' adaptor carrying 12 random nucleotides. At least 3 million CDR3-containing paired-end reads were obtained from each sample. First-strand cDNA was synthesized from all RNA with the Mint cDNA synthesis kit, primed by a TRBC-specific oligonucleotide. All cDNA was treated with uracil-DNA glycosylase and then went through a first 18-cycle PCR with the universal primers M1SS and BC2_uni_R. The authors' analysis ran thus. For normalization, 1 million high-quality reads, each with a distinct molecular identifier, were randomly selected from each sample. Instead of being binned into consensus sequences, reads that shared molecular identifiers were thrown out. MiTCR, set to a Q25 quality threshold and the strictest error-elimination algorithm, was used for CDR3 identification, clonotype clustering and error correction. Lower-bound total TCR beta diversity was estimated with a nonparametric unseen species model using Euler transformation. TCRdb's own reprocessing of the public reads used fastp at Q25 and MiXCR and kept productive beta chains. All rows with the same CDR3 protein become a single entry with the most common DNA and genes. TCRdb's processing, not the authors' own work, is the source of the V and J calls. This sample has about 900,000 distinct CDR3 sequences in its table, and 40% to 60% of those were observed once. Roughly 13% of the sample rests with the top ten.

Study-level results and caveats: Bulk unsorted PBMC profiling prevented conclusive comparison of naive and antigen-experienced compartments. As age increased, observed TCR beta diversity per million T cells dropped in a roughly linear way, and a significant reduction was already evident by age about 40. Compared with the aged group, the long-lived group had more naive CD4+ T cells, fewer expanded clones and increased TCR diversity, a pattern suggesting age selection. Because donor CMV infection status was unknown, age-related changes in expanded clonotypes were potentially confounded. A strong correlation was found between observed TCR beta diversity and the percentage of naive T cells measured by flow cytometry. Estimates of total diversity based on one million sequenced T cells were regarded as lower bounds and as underestimates.

As encoded in the germline V gene (reference sequence), CDR1 is SGHAT while CDR2 is FQDESV. Trimming removed 8 bases from V and 2 bases from J; the gene matches leave 4 bases unexplained. Counted from cysteine to phenylalanine, this CDR3 has 13 amino acids. Left in the record is the CDR3 DNA by itself, 39 bases read in frame from the first base. Rearrangement joined TRBV11-1 to TRBJ2-5; TRBD2 lines up with 8 middle nucleotides. This clonotype was obtained from a man aged 30 to 39 in good health. The sequencing sample was made of blood. The base sequence is TGTGCCAGCTCTCGGGGGGGTCAAGAGACCCAGTACTTC. The resulting protein is CASSRGGQETQYF.